A selection of T cell receptor beta chains follows, all from one sample in a study of cytomegalovirus exposure and HLA in healthy donors. TCRdb keeps only in-frame clones here, not all; method: immunoSEQ multiplex PCR. The table lists around 180,000 clones, about 73% of them singletons. What was sequenced was PBMCs. The source of these receptors is a woman in her 50s in good health and CMV-seropositive. Both conserved end residues are part of each CDR3. Each record gives: clone size, D gene, J gene, V gene, CDR3 protein, CDR3 DNA. The D gene is left open where the match is weak. Some rows have no size entry. The others give once, few or many, or a class for an expanded clone.

>-|-|TRBJ2-7|TRBV9
CASSVADTLYEQYF
TGTGCCAGCAGCGTAGCGGACACCCTCTACGAGCAGTACTTC
>-|TRBD1|TRBJ1-1|TRBV7-6
CASSKRQGGNTEAFF
TGTGCCAGCAGCAAAAGACAGGGAGGAAACACTGAAGCTTTCTTT
>-|TRBD1|TRBJ2-2|TRBV7-8
CASSRQGGTGELFF
TGTGCCAGCAGCCGACAGGGGGGGACCGGGGAGCTGTTTTTT
>-|TRBD2|TRBJ2-3|TRBV7-9
CASSFLAGGHNF
TGTGCCAGCAGCTTTCTAGCGGGGGGGCATAATTTT
>few|-|TRBJ2-1|TRBV5-4
CASTTGNRGAGNEQFF
TGTGCCAGCACCACGGGGAACCGGGGGGCTGGGAATGAGCAGTTCTTC
>-|TRBD2|TRBJ2-3|TRBV4-2
CASSQVLRRGARTDTQYF
TGTGCCAGCAGCCAAGTCCTCCGGCGGGGGGCCCGCACAGATACGCAGTATTTT
>-|TRBD2|TRBJ2-3|TRBV7-8
CASSGTSGYTDTQYF
TGTGCCAGCAGCGGGACTAGCGGTTACACAGATACGCAGTATTTT
>few|-|TRBJ1-4|TRBV1
CTSSQDLQGLNEKLFF
TGCACCAGCAGCCAAGATCTTCAGGGTCTCAATGAAAAACTGTTTTTT
>once|-|TRBJ2-2|TRBV29-1
CSVEEVRTGELFF
TGCAGCGTTGAAGAGGTTAGAACCGGGGAGCTGTTTTTT
>once|-|TRBJ1-3|TRBV9
CASSGGARGNTIYF
TGTGCCAGCAGCGGTGGGGCACGAGGAAACACCATATATTTT
>-|TRBD2|TRBJ2-4|TRBV5-1
CASSPTSGGRNIQYF
TGCGCCAGCAGCCCGACTAGCGGGGGTAGAAACATTCAGTACTTC
>-|TRBD1|TRBJ2-3|TRBV9
CASSPRAGDRTDTQYF
TGTGCCAGCAGCCCCCGCGCAGGGGACAGGACAGATACGCAGTATTTT
>-|TRBD1|TRBJ1-1|TRBV19
CASRIAGGTEAFF
TGTGCCAGTAGAATTGCAGGGGGAACTGAAGCTTTCTTT
>-|TRBD1|TRBJ1-2|TRBV7-9
CASSFGVDRYYGYTF
TGTGCCAGCAGCTTTGGGGTGGACAGGTACTATGGCTACACCTTC
>-|-|TRBJ1-6|TRBV11-2
CASSFEGYSPLHF
TGTGCCAGCAGCTTCGAGGGTTATTCACCCCTCCACTTT
>-|-|TRBJ1-1|TRBV13
CASRHRNRDEAFF
TGTGCCAGCAGGCACCGTAACAGGGACGAAGCTTTCTTT
>-|-|TRBJ1-5|TRBV19
CASSIEQGRAGQPQHF
TGTGCCAGTAGTATAGAACAGGGCCGGGCAGGTCAGCCCCAGCATTTT
>once|-|TRBJ1-6|TRBV7-9
CASSLRQANNSPLHF
TGTGCCAGCAGCCTGAGACAGGCTAATAATTCACCCCTCCACTTT
>-|-|TRBJ1-2|TRBV5-6
CASSSLQGDYGYTF
TGTGCCAGCAGCTCCTTACAGGGCGACTATGGCTACACCTTC
>few|-|TRBJ1-1|TRBV19
CASSIVLNTEAFF
TGTGCCAGTAGTATTGTCTTGAACACTGAAGCTTTCTTT
>-|-|TRBJ1-1|TRBV12-5
CASGWGQGGALNTEAFF
TGTGCTAGTGGTTGGGGCCAGGGAGGGGCGCTTAACACTGAAGCTTTCTTT
>-|TRBD1|TRBJ2-7|TRBV11-3
CASSLEGKAGGYEQYF
TGTGCCAGCAGCTTAGAGGGTAAGGCAGGGGGCTACGAGCAGTACTTC
>-|TRBD1|TRBJ1-5|TRBV15
CATSRGGTGKVQPQHF
TGTGCCACCAGCAGAGGCGGGACAGGGAAAGTCCAGCCCCAGCATTTT
>-|-|TRBJ2-7|TRBV5-3
CARSQRENQAYEQYF
TGTGCCAGAAGCCAACGGGAAAACCAGGCGTACGAGCAGTACTTC
>few|TRBD1|TRBJ1-1|TRBV5-1
CASTLQGDDTEAFF
TGCGCCAGCACCTTACAGGGGGATGACACTGAAGCTTTCTTT
>-|TRBD1|TRBJ2-7|TRBV7-9
CASSLDHLPGGSYEQYF
TGTGCCAGCAGCTTAGATCACCTCCCAGGGGGATCCTACGAGCAGTACTTC
>-|-|TRBJ2-7|TRBV28
CASSGYEQYF
TGTGCCAGTTCAGGGTACGAGCAGTACTTC
>-|TRBD1|TRBJ1-4|TRBV2
CASQGAGNEKLFF
TGTGCCAGCCAGGGGGCCGGCAATGAAAAACTGTTTTTT
>-|-|TRBJ1-5|TRBV19
CASSRARGSNQPQHF
TGTGCCAGTAGTCGGGCCAGAGGGAGCAATCAGCCCCAGCATTTT